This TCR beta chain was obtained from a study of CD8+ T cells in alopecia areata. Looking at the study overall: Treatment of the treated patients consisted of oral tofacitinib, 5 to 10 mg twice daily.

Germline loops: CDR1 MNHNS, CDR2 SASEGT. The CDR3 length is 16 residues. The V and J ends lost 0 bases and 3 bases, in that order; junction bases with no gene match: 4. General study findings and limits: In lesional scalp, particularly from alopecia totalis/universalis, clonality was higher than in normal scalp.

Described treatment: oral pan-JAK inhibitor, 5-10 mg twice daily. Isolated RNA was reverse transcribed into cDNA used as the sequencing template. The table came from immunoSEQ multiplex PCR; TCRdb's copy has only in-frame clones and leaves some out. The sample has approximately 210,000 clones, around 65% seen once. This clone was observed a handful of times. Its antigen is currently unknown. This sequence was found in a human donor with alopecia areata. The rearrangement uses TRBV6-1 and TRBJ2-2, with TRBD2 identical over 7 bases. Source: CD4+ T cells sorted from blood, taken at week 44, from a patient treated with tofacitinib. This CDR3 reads CASSEASSGDTGELFF. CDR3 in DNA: TGTGCCAGCAGTGAAGCGTCTAGCGGAGACACCGGGGAGCTGTTTTTT.